The 24 T cell receptor beta chains below were found in one sample sequenced in a study of post-analysis software for immune sequencing data. Study-level points and caveats: Five or six TRBV segments appeared more often in patients than in controls, and TRBV5-6, TRBV5-1 and TRBV20-1 were among these.

TCR beta cDNA libraries had unique molecular identifiers. TCRdb re-analysed the PCR reads in MiXCR, keeping a single row per CDR3 protein. The table records 600,000 to 750,000 distinct CDR3 sequences, approximately 59% of them present only once. These receptors are not linked to any known antigen. The sequencing input was blood. These TCRs come from a girl aged 2 to 10 with multiple sclerosis.

A remark on this clonotype: An end of the junction does not agree with germline; a read error may underlie this. In DNA form, the CDR3 reads TGCAGCGTTGAGTTACCGGGACGGATAAGCTCTGGGGCCAACATCCTGACTTTC. Translating it yields CSVELPGRISSGANILTF. The chain uses TRBV29-1 and TRBJ2-6, with D perhaps TRBD1 or TRBD2 (5 bases each). The CDR3 runs to 18 residues. The germline V gene has CDR1 SQVTM and CDR2 ANQGSEA. Variable domain in full (rest from reference TRBV29-1 and TRBJ2-6): SAVISQKPSRDICQRGTSLTIQCQVDSQVTMMFWYRQQPGQSLTLIATANQGSEATYESGFVIDKFPISRPNLTFSTLTVSNMSPEDSSIYLCSVELPGRISSGANILTFGAGSRLTVL.

Here the CDR3 DNA reads TGTGCCAGCAGCCCGGGACTGGGTCTTACGCAGTATTTT. Encoded protein: CASSPGLGLTQYF. The J gene is TRBJ2-3, the V gene TRBV7-2; TRBD2 might be the D (6 bases). Germline V CDR1 and CDR2: SGHTA, FQGNSA. The CDR3 totals 13 residues. Trimming cost V 5 bases and J 8 bases, with 14 bases left between them. The full variable domain, rest sourced from reference TRBV7-2 and TRBJ2-3, is GAGVSQSPSNKVTEKGKDVELRCDPISGHTALYWYRQSLGQGLEFLIYFQGNSAPDKSGLPSDRFSAERTGGSVSTLTIQRTQQEDSAVYLCASSPGLGLTQYFGPGTRLTVL.

This clonotype was detected only a few times. The CDR3 DNA sequence: TGCAGTGCTCCTAAACAGGGGTCGCCTTATGGCTACACCTTC. It encodes CSAPKQGSPYGYTF. V gene TRBV20-1 combines with J gene TRBJ1-2, with 7 bases identical to TRBD1. V trimming: 5 bases; J trimming: 5 bases; junction bases outside the gene matches: 11. In germline, CDR1 is DFQATT, CDR2 SNEGSKA (reference sequence). The CDR3 is made up of 14 amino acids.

The chain links TRBV19 to TRBJ1-5; TRBD1 aligns across 7 bases. The CDR3 has 13 residues. The germline CDR1 and CDR2 sequences are LNHDA and SQIVND (reference sequence). The trim removed 6 bases at V and 3 bases at J, leaving 2 bases unmatched. CDR3 sequence: CASRGQVNQPQHF. For the CDR3, the DNA is TGTGCCAGTAGAGGACAGGTCAATCAGCCCCAGCATTTT.

This rearrangement joins TRBV18 to TRBJ2-7, with 7 nucleotides matching TRBD2. CDR1 is KGHSH and CDR2 is LQKENI in the germline V gene. V shed 3 bases and J 10 bases; nucleotides not matched to a gene: 6. The CDR3 totals 12 residues. The DNA for the CDR3 is TGTGCCAGCTCACCGGTGGGCGGGAGTCAGTACTTC. Its translation: CASSPVGGSQYF. The complete variable domain, with remaining parts taken from reference TRBV18 and TRBJ2-7, reads NAGVMQNPRHLVRRRGQEARLRCSPMKGHSHVYWYRQLPEEGLKFMVYLQKENIIDESGMPKERFSAEFPKEGPSILRIQQVVRGDSAAYFCASSPVGGSQYFGPGTRLTVT.

This chain connects TRBV7-2 to TRBJ1-2, with D possibly TRBD1 on 6 matching bases. This CDR3 contains 16 residues. Looked up from germline, CDR1 is SGHTA and CDR2 is FQGNSA. With 1 base removed from V and 1 base from J, the gap between germline ends came to 13 bases. CDR3 DNA: TGTGCCAGCAGCTTAGTTGGGGGCGATTATAACTATGGCTACACCTTC. Translated, it gives CASSLVGGDYNYGYTF.

The sample holds a few counts of this clonotype. The chain links TRBV7-8 to TRBJ2-4, with 9 bases matching TRBD1. The germline V gene has CDR1 SGHVS and CDR2 FQNEAQ. The CDR3 is 14 amino acids. The junction had 3 bases not matched to a gene; V was cut back by 5 bases and J by 4 bases. The CDR3 DNA sequence: TGTGCCAGCAGCCCGACAGGGGGAAAAAACATTCAGTACTTC. Translation gives CASSPTGGKNIQYF. Complete variable domain (other parts from reference TRBV7-8 and TRBJ2-4): GAGVSQSPRYKVAKRGQDVALRCDPISGHVSLFWYQQALGQGPEFLTYFQNEAQLDKSGLPSDRFFAERPEGSVSTLKIQRTQQEDSAVYLCASSPTGGKNIQYFGAGTRLSVL.

The genes are TRBV29-1 and TRBJ2-4; either TRBD1 or TRBD2 may fit D (6 bases each). Germline V gene sequence: CDR1 SQVTM, CDR2 ANQGSEA. This CDR3 has 16 residues. V lost 0 bases to trimming and J lost 0 bases, with 12 bases between them. The CDR3 nucleotides read TGCAGCGTTGAAGATTGGAGGGGGTTAGCCAAAAACATTCAGTACTTC. It yields the protein CSVEDWRGLAKNIQYF.

The chain has TRBV7-2 and TRBJ2-1, with 11 bases that match TRBD2. The CDR3 loop spans 17 amino acids. In germline, CDR1 is SGHTA, CDR2 FQGNSA. J gave up 0 bases and V 5 bases, and 6 bases lay outside the gene matches. The CDR3 region is CASSPTSGGPSYNEQFF. CDR3 coding DNA: TGTGCCAGCAGCCCTACTAGCGGGGGACCCTCCTACAATGAGCAGTTCTTC.

The chain recombines TRBV15 with TRBJ2-3; D is unclear. The V end lost 0 bases, the J end lost 5 bases, and 9 bases lay between the germline ends. The CDR3 has 14 amino acids. Germline V gives CDR1 LNHNV, CDR2 YYDKDF (reference sequence). The CDR3 coding sequence is TGTGCCACCAGCAGAGATACCGCTGGAGATACGCAGTATTTT. It translates to CATSRDTAGDTQYF.

V usage is TRBV5-1 and J usage is TRBJ1-5; possible D gene TRBD1, 6 bases. Germline V gene lookup returns CDR1 SGHRS and CDR2 YFSETQ. This CDR3 has 15 residues. Trimming cost V 2 bases and J 5 bases, with 14 bases left between them. Here the CDR3 DNA reads TGCGCCAGCAGCTTAGAGGGGGTGGCGGATCAGCCCCAGCATTTT. It translates to CASSLEGVADQPQHF.

The chain links TRBV29-1 to TRBJ2-4; 8 bases are a match to TRBD1. V lost 4 bases to trimming and J lost 8 bases; unmatched junction nucleotides: 7. The length of the CDR3 is 13 residues. Looked up from germline, CDR1 is SQVTM and CDR2 is ANQGSEA. The CDR3 loop is CSVGRGTGDIQYF. CDR3 sequence (DNA): TGCAGCGTTGGGAGGGGGACAGGAGACATTCAGTACTTC.

The chain recombines TRBV27 with TRBJ2-1; no clear D. Per the germline V gene, CDR1 is MNHEY and CDR2 is SMNVEV (reference sequence). CDR3 size: 12 residues. The V gene lost 8 bases and the J gene lost 4 bases, with 9 bases spanning the gap. CDR3 residues: CASSESYNEQFF. As DNA, the CDR3 is TGTGCCAGCTCTGAGAGTTACAATGAGCAGTTCTTC.

CDR3 in amino acids: CASSLHRGDTDTQYF. The DNA of the CDR3 is TGCGCCAGCAGCTTGCACCGGGGGGACACAGATACGCAGTATTTT. The V gene is TRBV5-1, the J gene TRBJ2-3, with 7 bases lining up with TRBD2. V lost 1 base, J lost 2 bases, and 4 bases stayed unmatched. The length of the CDR3 is 15 residues. Per germline, CDR1 SGHRS and CDR2 YFSETQ.

This clonotype was seen a few times. The CDR3 region is CASSQADITDTQYF. For the CDR3, the DNA is TGTGCCAGCAGCCAGGCAGATATCACGGATACGCAGTATTTT. V is TRBV3-1 and J is TRBJ2-3; D uncertain. Trimming took off 3 bases at V and 6 bases at J, with 13 bases between the two ends. The CDR3 totals 14 residues. Germline-derived CDR1 and CDR2 are LGHDT and YNNKEL (reference sequence).

The chain couples TRBV29-1 to TRBJ1-2; D may be TRBD1 (5 bases). V dropped 4 bases and J dropped 8 bases, with 17 bases sitting between them. CDR1 is SQVTM, CDR2 ANQGSEA, per germline. CDR3 length: 13 amino acids. This CDR3 is CSVVGQNNGGYTF. Written as DNA, the CDR3 is TGCAGCGTTGTCGGACAAAACAACGGGGGCTACACCTTC.

The V call is TRBV5-1, the J call TRBJ2-7; D gene uncertain. The germline CDR1 and CDR2 sequences are SGHRS and YFSETQ. There are 17 residues in the CDR3. Trimming stripped 1 base from V and 5 bases from J, with 22 bases between. CDR3 bases: TGCGCCAGCAGCTTGTATGCAAGTTCCGGTAGTGGCAACGAGCAGTACTTC. It specifies CASSLYASSGSGNEQYF. The entire variable domain, with the rest obtained from reference TRBV5-1 and TRBJ2-7, is as follows: KAGVTQTPRYLIKTRGQQVTLSCSPISGHRSVSWYQQTPGQGLQFLFEYFSETQRNKGNFPGRFSGRQFSNSRSEMNVSTLELGDSALYLCASSLYASSGSGNEQYFGPGTRLTVT.

This clonotype was picked up one time. This CDR3 is CSANQGVGGNIQYF. The CDR3 bases are TGCAGTGCTAATCAGGGGGTTGGTGGGAACATTCAGTACTTC. The rearrangement joins TRBV20-1 to TRBJ2-7, with 7 bases aligning to TRBD1. The J call is in doubt because the DNA end fits TRBJ2-4 better. The CDR3 covers 14 residues. The germline V gene encodes CDR1 DFQATT and CDR2 SNEGSKA (reference sequence).

V is TRBV10-1 and J is TRBJ2-2; 7 positions match TRBD1. With 8 bases clipped from V and 6 bases from J, the junction kept 12 bases outside the gene matches. CDR1 WNHNN and CDR2 SYGVQD come from the germline V gene (reference sequence). The CDR3 runs 15 residues. CDR3 amino acids: CASQPDRVEAGELFF. The CDR3 DNA sequence: TGCGCCAGCCAACCAGACAGGGTTGAGGCCGGGGAGCTGTTTTTT.

This clonotype was observed a handful of times. The chain has TRBV29-1 and TRBJ2-5; 8 nucleotides agree with TRBD1. V lost 1 base to trimming and J lost 5 bases; unmatched junction nucleotides: 3. The CDR3 runs to 13 residues. Germline CDR1 and CDR2: SQVTM and ANQGSEA. This CDR3 reads CSVEAGGGETQYF. Written as DNA, the CDR3 is TGCAGCGTTGAAGCAGGGGGCGGGGAGACCCAGTACTTC. Supplemented by reference TRBV29-1 and TRBJ2-5, the full variable domain reads SAVISQKPSRDICQRGTSLTIQCQVDSQVTMMFWYRQQPGQSLTLIATANQGSEATYESGFVIDKFPISRPNLTFSTLTVSNMSPEDSSIYLCSVEAGGGETQYFGPGTRLLVL.

CDR3 nucleotide sequence: TGCAGTGCGGTGACTAGCGTCTATGAGCAGTTCTTC. Encoded protein: CSAVTSVYEQFF. The chain joins TRBV20-1 to TRBJ2-1; TRBD2 matches 8 bases. CDR1 is DFQATT, CDR2 SNEGSKA, per germline (reference sequence). V was clipped by 6 bases and J by 8 bases; unmatched bases: 6. The CDR3 consists of 12 residues.

The chain uses TRBV4-1 and TRBJ2-4, with 16 nucleotides matching TRBD2. CDR1 MGHRA and CDR2 YSYEKL come from the germline V gene. CDR3 length equals 18 residues. The ends lost 4 bases at V and 1 base at J; junction bases unmatched: 4. CDR3 DNA sequence: TGCGCCAGCAGCCCGGGACTAGCGGGAGGGCCGGCCAAAAACATTCAGTACTTC. Translating it yields CASSPGLAGGPAKNIQYF.

The chain carries TRBV20-1 and TRBJ2-5, with D perhaps TRBD1 (5 bases). The length of the CDR3 is 16 residues. The ends were cut back, 2 bases at V and 1 base at J, with 17 bases in the middle. The germline CDR1 and CDR2 sequences are DFQATT and SNEGSKA (reference sequence). CDR3: CSARSTEPIFQETQYF. The CDR3 DNA reads TGCAGTGCTAGATCGACAGAACCCATCTTCCAAGAGACCCAGTACTTC.

This clonotype was found a few times. The chain is built from TRBV4-1 and TRBJ2-6; D is undetermined. Germline loops: CDR1 MGHRA, CDR2 YSYEKL. V shed 6 bases and J shed 4 bases, with 7 bases lying between them. CDR3 size: 13 residues. The CDR3: CASRALGANVLTF. CDR3 coding DNA: TGCGCCAGCAGGGCTCTGGGGGCCAACGTCCTGACTTTC.